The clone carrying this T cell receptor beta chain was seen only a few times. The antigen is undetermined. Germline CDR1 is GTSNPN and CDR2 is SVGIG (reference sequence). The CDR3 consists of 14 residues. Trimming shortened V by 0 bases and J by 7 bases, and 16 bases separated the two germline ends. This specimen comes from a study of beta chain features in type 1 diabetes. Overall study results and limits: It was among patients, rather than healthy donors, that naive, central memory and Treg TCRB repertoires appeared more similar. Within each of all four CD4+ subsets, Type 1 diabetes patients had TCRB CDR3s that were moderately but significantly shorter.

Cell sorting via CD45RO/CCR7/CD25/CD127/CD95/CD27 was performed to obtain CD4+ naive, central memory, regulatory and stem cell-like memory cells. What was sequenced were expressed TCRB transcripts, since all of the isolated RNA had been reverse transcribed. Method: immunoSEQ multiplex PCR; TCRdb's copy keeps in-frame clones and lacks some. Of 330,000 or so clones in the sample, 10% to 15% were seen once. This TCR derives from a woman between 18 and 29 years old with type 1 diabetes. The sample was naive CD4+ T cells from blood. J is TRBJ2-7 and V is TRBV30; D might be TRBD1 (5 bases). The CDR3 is CAWSVRTSLREQYF. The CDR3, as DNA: TGTGCCTGGAGTGTACGGACATCCCTCAGGGAGCAGTACTTC.